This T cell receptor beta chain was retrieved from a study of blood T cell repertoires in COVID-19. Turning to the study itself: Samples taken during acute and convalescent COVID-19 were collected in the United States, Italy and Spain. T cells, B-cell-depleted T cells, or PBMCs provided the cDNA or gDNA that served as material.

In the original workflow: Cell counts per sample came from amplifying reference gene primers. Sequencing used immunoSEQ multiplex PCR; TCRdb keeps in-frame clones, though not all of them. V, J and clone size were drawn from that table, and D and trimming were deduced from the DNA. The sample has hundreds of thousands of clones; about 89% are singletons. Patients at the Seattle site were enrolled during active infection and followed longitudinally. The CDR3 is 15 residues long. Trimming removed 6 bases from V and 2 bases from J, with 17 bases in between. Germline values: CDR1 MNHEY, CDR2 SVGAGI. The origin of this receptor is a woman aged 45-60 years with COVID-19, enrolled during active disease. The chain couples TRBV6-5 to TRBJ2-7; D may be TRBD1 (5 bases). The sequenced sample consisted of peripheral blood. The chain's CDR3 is CASRTRPTDTYEQYF. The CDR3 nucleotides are TGTGCCAGCAGGACCAGACCGACAGATACCTACGAGCAGTACTTC.